Sequencing of this T cell receptor beta chain was carried out in a study of cytomegalovirus exposure and HLA in healthy donors. General study findings and limits: Sequencing probably produced one cluster of sequence variants that were highly shared.

This clone was recorded once. The antigen is unknown. Trimming removed 0 bases from V and 2 bases from J, with 8 bases in between. CDR3 length: 15 amino acids. CDR1 is KGHSH, CDR2 LQKENI, per germline. PCR amplification relied on 60 Vbeta primers (plus 13 Jbeta primers). Clones were sequenced by immunoSEQ multiplex PCR, and TCRdb holds only the in-frame ones, with some missing. The table includes about 180,000 clones, 85% detected once. Sequenced input: PBMCs. This receptor was identified in a boy under 10 years old in good health and CMV-seronegative. The rearrangement uses TRBV18 and TRBJ1-5; perhaps TRBD1 as D (5 bases). The CDR3 loop reads CASSPPGGGNQPQHF. The CDR3 nucleotides read TGTGCCAGCTCACCACCGGGGGGAGGCAATCAGCCCCAGCATTTT. Together with reference TRBV18 and TRBJ1-5, the CDR3 gives the full variable domain: NAGVMQNPRHLVRRRGQEARLRCSPMKGHSHVYWYRQLPEEGLKFMVYLQKENIIDESGMPKERFSAEFPKEGPSILRIQQVVRGDSAAYFCASSPPGGGNQPQHFGDGTRLSIL.